The rows below give T cell receptor beta chains drawn from one sample of a study of cytomegalovirus exposure and HLA in healthy donors. Assay used: immunoSEQ multiplex PCR; TCRdb lists only in-frame clones, some missing. Of 150,000 to 200,000 clones listed, 89% are singletons. The specimen sequenced was PBMCs. Source of these receptors: a young woman in good health and CMV-seropositive. Each CDR3 is given without its conserved first and last residue.

len | j_gene | v_gene | CDR3aa
11 | TRBJ2-3 | TRBV5-1 | ASVAGITDTQY
14 | TRBJ2-4 | TRBV7-9 | ASSTTSGTAKNIQY
13 | TRBJ2-2 | TRBV7-2 | ASSILTRRTGELF
14 | TRBJ2-7 | TRBV11-2 | ASSLNWALGGAVQY
13 | TRBJ2-1 | TRBV7-3 | ASSGSPDSYNEQF
15 | TRBJ2-5 | TRBV27 | ASSPYVPQRLQETQY
15 | TRBJ2-3 | TRBV7-2 | ASSRNTWLAGGPSQY
14 | TRBJ2-7 | TRBV28 | ASSLPAGVWAYEQY
14 | TRBJ2-3 | TRBV7-9 | ASSLAVVAETDTQY
15 | TRBJ2-7 | TRBV7-2 | ASSSGLAGRDIYEQY
12 | TRBJ2-7 | TRBV6-5 | ASSLRDRGYEQY
12 | TRBJ2-7 | TRBV29-1 | SVDSRSSGSEQY
9 | TRBJ2-7 | TRBV25-1 | ASSGDYEQY
14 | TRBJ2-4 | TRBV5-6 | ASSLYLSSAKNIQY
12 | TRBJ1-2 | TRBV5-1 | ASGRTGDNYGYT
13 | TRBJ2-1 | TRBV5-1 | ASTAGTSVYNEQF
12 | TRBJ1-1 | TRBV6-1 | ASTYGSLNTEAF
13 | TRBJ2-7 | TRBV7-3 | ASSLGGGSSYEQY
11 | TRBJ1-1 | TRBV19 | ASTSQEREAAF
13 | TRBJ2-3 | TRBV7-2 | ASSSSAASTDTQY
13 | TRBJ2-2 | TRBV6-6 | ASRPYRGNTGELF
14 | TRBJ1-5 | TRBV30 | AWSFTGGYSNQPQH
12 | TRBJ1-2 | TRBV7-8 | ASNVAGGNYGYT
11 | TRBJ1-1 | TRBV29-1 | SNRDNKNTEAF
13 | TRBJ2-1 | TRBV9 | ASSVQGAIYNEQF
11 | TRBJ1-1 | TRBV10-1 | ASRPGPNTEAF
13 | TRBJ2-1 | TRBV25-1 | ASSERTSGGVEQF
13 | TRBJ2-5 | TRBV27 | ASSSTGGAWETQY
13 | TRBJ2-6 | TRBV5-1 | ASSLGGSGANVLT
10 | TRBJ2-2 | TRBV5-4 | ASSPNTGELF
10 | TRBJ2-3 | TRBV28 | ASSFRQVNQY
10 | TRBJ1-5 | TRBV2 | ASKGVGQPQH
13 | TRBJ2-3 | TRBV7-9 | ASSFGGGRGGTQY
10 | TRBJ2-4 | TRBV6-1 | ASSFGGRVQY
10 | TRBJ2-7 | TRBV11-1 | ASTSTSYEQY
12 | TRBJ2-2 | TRBV9 | ASSPPRGTGELF
10 | TRBJ1-1 | TRBV5-6 | ASSFIVSEAF
12 | TRBJ2-7 | TRBV18 | ASSPYVDSYEQY
14 | TRBJ1-5 | TRBV6-6 | ASSYPDRARNQPQH
15 | TRBJ2-2 | TRBV4-1 | ASSQGHGADDTGELF
12 | TRBJ1-2 | TRBV6-1 | ASTSTGTGSGYT
12 | TRBJ2-7 | TRBV28 | ASTPADRVYEQY
10 | TRBJ1-2 | TRBV5-1 | ASSLGGYGYT
13 | TRBJ2-7 | TRBV5-1 | ASHFTGQGPYEQY
15 | TRBJ2-3 | TRBV9 | ASSAGTSGKSTDTQY
16 | TRBJ1-3 | TRBV5-6 | ASSLEGVLSDSGNTIY
12 | TRBJ2-3 | TRBV6-5 | ASTQTSGTDTQY
12 | TRBJ2-7 | TRBV6-1 | ASSGGISSYEQY
11 | TRBJ1-5 | TRBV28 | ASIRAVNQPQH
15 | TRBJ2-4 | TRBV29-1 | SVDYAGTSLAKNIQY
15 | TRBJ2-7 | TRBV2 | AFRTGPGGSATYEQY
12 | TRBJ2-1 | TRBV14 | ASSLKREYNEQF
12 | TRBJ1-2 | TRBV29-1 | SVRQVYPNYGYT
13 | TRBJ2-7 | TRBV6-5 | ASSYRSLQSYEQY
13 | TRBJ1-1 | TRBV18 | ASSPLGQGWTEAF
12 | TRBJ2-7 | TRBV7-9 | ASSPDSFSYEQY
10 | TRBJ2-3 | TRBV2 | ASIDTGDTQY
9 | TRBJ2-7 | TRBV20-1 | SAGATYEQY
12 | TRBJ2-7 | TRBV5-4 | ASSSGGPSYEQY